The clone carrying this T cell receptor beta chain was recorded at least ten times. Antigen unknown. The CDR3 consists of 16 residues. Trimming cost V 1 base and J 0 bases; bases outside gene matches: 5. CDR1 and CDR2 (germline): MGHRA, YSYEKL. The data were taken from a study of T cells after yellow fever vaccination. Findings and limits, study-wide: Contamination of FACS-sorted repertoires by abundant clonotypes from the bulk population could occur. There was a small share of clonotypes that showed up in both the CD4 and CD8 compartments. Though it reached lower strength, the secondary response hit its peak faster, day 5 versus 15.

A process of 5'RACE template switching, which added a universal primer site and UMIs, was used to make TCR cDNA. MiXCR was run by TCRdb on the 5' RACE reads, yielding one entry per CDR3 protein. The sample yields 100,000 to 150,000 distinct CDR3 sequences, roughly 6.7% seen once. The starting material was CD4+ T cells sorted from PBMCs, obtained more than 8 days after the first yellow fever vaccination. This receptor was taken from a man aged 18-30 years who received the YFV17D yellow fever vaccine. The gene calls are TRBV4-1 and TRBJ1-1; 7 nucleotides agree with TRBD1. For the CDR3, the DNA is TGCGCCAGCAGCCAAGCAACAGGGGAGTTGAACACTGAAGCTTTCTTT. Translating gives CASSQATGELNTEAFF.